This TCR beta chain is from a study of cytomegalovirus exposure and HLA in healthy donors. After removal of 0 bases from V and 0 bases from J, the junction contained 7 bases not matched to a gene. Germline V gene lookup returns CDR1 SGHRS and CDR2 YFSETQ. The CDR3 is 18 residues long. Produced via immunoSEQ multiplex PCR; TCRdb's table is partial and in-frame only. There are about 280,000 clones in the sample; around nine tenths occur only once, and about 0.99% lies in the top ten. Specimen: PBMCs. The receptor was isolated from a woman between 18 and 30 years old in good health and CMV-seronegative. The V and J genes are TRBV5-1 and TRBJ1-1; TRBD1 aligns across 11 bases. CDR3 residues: CASSLGTGGAVMNTEAFF. CDR3 DNA: TGCGCCAGCAGCTTGGGGACAGGGGGCGCGGTAATGAACACTGAAGCTTTCTTT. The full variable domain, with the rest looked up from reference TRBV5-1 and TRBJ1-1, is KAGVTQTPRYLIKTRGQQVTLSCSPISGHRSVSWYQQTPGQGLQFLFEYFSETQRNKGNFPGRFSGRQFSNSRSEMNVSTLELGDSALYLCASSLGTGGAVMNTEAFFGQGTRLTVV.